Given below is one T cell receptor (beta chain) in context. The record originates from a study of blood T cell repertoires in COVID-19. CDR3 length: 13 amino acids. Germline V gene lookup returns CDR1 SGDLS and CDR2 YYNGEE. Study processing details: Estimated nucleated cell counts came from reference gene primer amplification. Sequenced by immunoSEQ multiplex PCR; TCRdb stores in-frame clones only, minus some. The DNA was the basis for D and trimming; V, J and clone size are from that table. The sample holds 350,000 to 450,000 clones, around 85% seen once. Sequencing was done on a sample of peripheral blood. The chain recombines TRBV9 with TRBJ1-6; TRBD1 might be the D (5 bases). This clonotype was sampled from a woman younger than 35 with acute or convalescent COVID-19. The CDR3 is CGAGAGWNSPLHF. CDR3 nucleotide sequence: TGTGGGGCTGGGGCAGGGTGGAATTCACCCCTCCACTTT.